One sample yielded the 31 T cell receptor beta chains listed below, sequenced in a study of cytomegalovirus exposure and HLA in healthy donors. The PCR contained 60 Vbeta and 13 Jbeta primers. Data came from immunoSEQ multiplex PCR; TCRdb stores just in-frame clones and leaves some out. The sample has approximately 130,000 clones; 75% to 90% are singletons. Sample: PBMCs. All receptors derive from a woman between 25 and 40 years old in good health and CMV-seropositive.

The chain employs TRBV6-5 and TRBJ1-2; 7 bases agree with TRBD1. The CDR3 contains 15 residues. With V trimmed by 10 bases and J by 0 bases, 11 bases remained unmatched. The germline V gene has CDR1 MNHEY and CDR2 SVGAGI. This CDR3 is CATRKQGSSNYGYTF. The CDR3 bases are TGTGCCACCCGAAAACAGGGGTCCTCTAACTATGGCTACACCTTC.

The rearrangement uses TRBV28 and TRBJ1-2, with D perhaps TRBD1 (6 bases). CDR3 size: 14 residues. Germline V gene lookup returns CDR1 MDHEN and CDR2 SYDVKM. The V and J ends lost 3 bases and 4 bases respectively, with 12 bases between them. This CDR3 reads CASSLGGLGYGYTF. The CDR3 coding sequence is TGTGCCAGCAGTTTGGGGGGGCTGGGCTATGGCTACACCTTC.

V gene TRBV27 combines with J gene TRBJ1-1; D remains unclear. The ends were cut back, 8 bases at V and 2 bases at J, with 12 bases in the middle. The CDR3 is 13 residues long. Germline-derived CDR1 and CDR2 are MNHEY and SMNVEV (reference sequence). The CDR3 DNA sequence: TGTGCCAGCTCCCCAGGATTTAACACTGAAGCTTTCTTT. This sequence encodes CASSPGFNTEAFF.

The CDR3 spells CASSYTSGRGNEQFF. The CDR3 DNA follows: TGTGCCAGCAGTTATACTAGCGGGAGGGGGAATGAGCAGTTCTTC. This rearrangement joins TRBV6-4 to TRBJ2-1; TRBD2 matches 13 bases. J was trimmed by 7 bases and V by 5 bases; bases with no gene match: 5. Germline values: CDR1 MRHNA, CDR2 SNTAGT. There are 15 residues in the CDR3.

The chain employs TRBV6-6 and TRBJ1-1, with D possibly matching TRBD1 (5 bases). The CDR3 covers 14 residues. V was clipped by 6 bases and J by 5 bases, with 16 bases between them. CDR1 and CDR2 from the germline V gene are MNHNY and SVGAGI (reference sequence). The CDR3 region has the DNA TGTGCCAGCAGGTTCGGACTACAGGCGACTGAAGCTTTCTTT. It encodes CASRFGLQATEAFF.

The CDR3 here is CASSASGTGGDEQYF. DNA of the CDR3: TGTGCCAGCAGCGCGTCCGGGACAGGGGGAGACGAGCAGTACTTC. The J gene is TRBJ2-7, the V gene TRBV9; 11 bases agree with TRBD1. J was trimmed by 5 bases and V by 3 bases; bases with no gene match: 7. The CDR3 covers 15 residues. Looked up from germline, CDR1 is SGDLS and CDR2 is YYNGEE.

The chain links TRBV5-1 to TRBJ2-5; possibly TRBD2 for D (5 bases). The length of the CDR3 is 13 residues. Germline CDR1 is SGHRS and CDR2 is YFSETQ. The ends were cut back, 4 bases at V and 1 base at J, with 8 bases in the middle. CDR3 loop: CASSTEGQETQYF. CDR3 coding DNA: TGCGCCAGCAGCACCGAGGGCCAAGAGACCCAGTACTTC.

The sample holds one count of this clone. The CDR3 sequence: CASSPQGGGAPYEQYF. CDR3 bases: TGTGCCAGCAGCCCACAGGGCGGGGGGGCTCCATACGAGCAGTACTTC. The chain couples TRBV9 to TRBJ2-7; 9 nucleotides line up with TRBD2. With 4 bases clipped from V and 4 bases from J, the junction kept 12 bases outside the gene matches. CDR1 is SGDLS, CDR2 YYNGEE, per germline. This CDR3 is built from 16 residues.

V and J are TRBV5-1 and TRBJ1-2, with TRBD1 as a possible D gene (5 bases). The CDR3 sequence is 12 residues long. Germline lookup yields CDR1 SGHRS and CDR2 YFSETQ. With 5 bases removed from V and 3 bases from J, the gap between germline ends came to 8 bases. The CDR3 sequence is CASRGLDYGYTF. Here the CDR3 DNA reads TGCGCCAGCAGGGGGCTGGACTATGGCTACACCTTC.

The chain employs TRBV28 and TRBJ2-1; TRBD1 is a possible D gene (5 bases). CDR3 length: 16 residues. The V end was cut by 3 bases, the J end by 0 bases, with 12 bases between. From germline, CDR1 is MDHEN and CDR2 SYDVKM. The CDR3 nucleotides read TGTGCCAGCAGTTTCCCAGGGCGGTACTCCTACAATGAGCAGTTCTTC. It specifies CASSFPGRYSYNEQFF.

This chain links TRBV27 with TRBJ2-1; 13 bases align to TRBD2. Trimming removed 5 bases from V and 0 bases from J; junction bases left unmatched: 4. This CDR3 has 17 residues. Germline assignment: CDR1 MNHEY and CDR2 SMNVEV (reference sequence). This CDR3 is CASSTRTSGSSYNEQFF. The CDR3 DNA reads as TGTGCCAGCAGTACTCGGACTAGCGGGAGCTCCTACAATGAGCAGTTCTTC.

The chain joins TRBV5-1 to TRBJ1-3; TRBD1 is a possible D gene (5 bases). Between the trimmed V and J ends, which lost 4 bases and 0 bases, there was a span of 8 bases. Per germline, CDR1 SGHRS and CDR2 YFSETQ. The CDR3 spans 14 residues. CDR3 sequence reads: CASSVDISGNTIYF. CDR3 nucleotide sequence: TGCGCCAGCAGCGTGGACATCTCTGGAAACACCATATATTTT.

V usage is TRBV27 and J usage is TRBJ2-3, with 7 nucleotides matching TRBD2. The CDR3 length is 16 residues. CDR1 MNHEY and CDR2 SMNVEV come from the germline V gene (reference sequence). Trimming at V came to 3 bases and at J to 1 base, leaving 7 bases not matched to a gene. This CDR3 is CASSFGGGRGTDTQYF. The CDR3 DNA is TGTGCCAGCAGTTTCGGTGGCGGGAGAGGCACAGATACGCAGTATTTT.

A few counts support this clone. The CDR3 DNA reads TGTGCCAGCAGCGTGGAGCCCGGGGGATCCTACGAGCAGTACTTC. It yields the protein CASSVEPGGSYEQYF. The chain employs TRBV9 and TRBJ2-7; a weak D match, TRBD2 (6 bases). The V gene's germline CDR1 is SGDLS and CDR2 YYNGEE. The V gene lost 2 bases and the J gene lost 1 base, with 13 bases spanning the gap. CDR3 length: 15 amino acids. The variable domain in full, with the rest retrieved from reference TRBV9 and TRBJ2-7, is DSGVTQTPKHLITATGQRVTLRCSPRSGDLSVYWYQQSLDQGLQFLIQYYNGEERAKGNILERFSAQQFPDLHSELNLSSLELGDSALYFCASSVEPGGSYEQYFGPGTRLTVT.

The chain uses TRBV6-6 and TRBJ2-1; D possibly corresponds to TRBD1 (5 bases). CDR3 length: 14 amino acids. V was pared by 6 bases and J by 6 bases, with 15 bases between. Germline-derived CDR1 and CDR2 are MNHNY and SVGAGI (reference sequence). The CDR3 DNA reads TGTGCCAGCAGACCCCCTCTTGACAGCAATGAGCAGTTCTTC. This translates into CASRPPLDSNEQFF.

The J gene is TRBJ1-4, the V gene TRBV2; 10 bases agree with TRBD1. The V gene's germline CDR1 is SNHLY and CDR2 FYNNEI. The CDR3 is 13 amino acids. V was clipped by 7 bases and J by 10 bases; unmatched bases: 6. CDR3 DNA sequence: TGTGCCAGCAAGGGGACAGGGGAGGGAAAACTGTTTTTT. Translated: CASKGTGEGKLFF.

V and J are TRBV2 and TRBJ1-4, with TRBD1 as a possible D gene (5 bases). The CDR3 runs to 14 residues. The germline V gene encodes CDR1 SNHLY and CDR2 FYNNEI. Between the trimmed V and J ends, which lost 5 bases and 8 bases, there was a span of 15 bases. The CDR3: CASSQDGGKEKLFF. The CDR3 bases are TGTGCCAGCAGTCAGGACGGGGGGAAGGAAAAACTGTTTTTT. Full variable domain (rest looked up from reference TRBV2 and TRBJ1-4): EPEVTQTPSHQVTQMGQEVILRCVPISNHLYFYWYRQILGQKVEFLVSFYNNEISEKSEIFDDQFSVERPDGSNFTLKIRSTKLEDSAMYFCASSQDGGKEKLFFGSGTQLSVL.

This clone showed up just once. The chain recombines TRBV28 with TRBJ1-1, with D possibly matching TRBD1 (6 bases). CDR1 and CDR2 (germline): MDHEN, SYDVKM. The CDR3 consists of 17 residues. Trimming pared 8 bases from V and 3 bases from J, leaving 25 bases between. The CDR3 DNA sequence: TGTGCCAGCCCTCCCCTATCGCTGGGGGCGGCTGACACTGAAGCTTTCTTT. It codes for CASPPLSLGAADTEAFF.

This clone was seen only a few times. J is TRBJ2-6 and V is TRBV28, with D possibly TRBD2 on 5 matching bases. This CDR3 is 18 amino acids long. The ends were cut back, 6 bases at V and 2 bases at J, with 20 bases in the middle. Germline V gene lookup returns CDR1 MDHEN and CDR2 SYDVKM. The CDR3 is CASSRPLGSGAGANVLTF. CDR3 DNA: TGTGCCAGCAGCAGACCCCTGGGGAGTGGGGCTGGGGCCAACGTCCTGACTTTC. The whole variable domain, remainder taken from reference TRBV28 and TRBJ2-6, is DVKVTQSSRYLVKRTGEKVFLECVQDMDHENMFWYRQDPGLGLRLIYFSYDVKMKEKGDIPEGYSVSREKKERFSLILESASTNQTSMYLCASSRPLGSGAGANVLTFGAGSRLTVL.

The chain employs TRBV28 and TRBJ2-7; 9 bases line up with TRBD1. CDR3 length equals 14 residues. From germline, CDR1 is MDHEN and CDR2 SYDVKM. V dropped 6 bases and J dropped 6; count of bases not matched to a gene: 9. CDR3 sequence: CASSLGTGRGEQYF. The DNA of the CDR3 is TGTGCCAGCAGCCTTGGGACAGGGAGGGGCGAGCAGTACTTC.

V usage is TRBV6-1 and J usage is TRBJ2-6; TRBD2 is a possible D gene (5 bases). This CDR3 is 15 amino acids long. CDR1 is MNHNS, CDR2 SASEGT, per germline. V shed 6 bases and J shed 1 base, with 10 bases lying between them. CDR3 protein: CASSSTSSGANVLTF. In nucleotides, the CDR3 is TGTGCCAGCAGCTCAACTAGTTCTGGGGCCAACGTCCTGACTTTC.

This clone was seen a handful of times. The V and J genes are TRBV5-6 and TRBJ1-4; D may be TRBD1 (6 bases). The CDR3 is 14 amino acids. V dropped 8 bases and J dropped 3 bases, with 14 bases sitting between them. CDR1 and CDR2 from the germline V gene are SGHDT and YYEEEE. CDR3 bases: TGTGCCAGTCGTCAGGGGCCTGCTAATGAAAAACTGTTTTTT. Protein sequence: CASRQGPANEKLFF.

This chain joins TRBV15 and TRBJ2-1, with 14 bases that match TRBD2. Germline V CDR1 and CDR2: LNHNV, YYDKDF (reference sequence). The CDR3 has 16 residues. Unmatched junction bases numbered 8, after V lost 5 bases and J lost 8 bases. Written as DNA, the CDR3 is TGTGCCACCAGCGACGGGACTAGCGGGGGATCAGATGAGCAGTTCTTC. Translation gives CATSDGTSGGSDEQFF.

The V call is TRBV7-6, the J call TRBJ1-5, with 11 bases aligning to TRBD1. Germline-derived CDR1 and CDR2 are SGHVS and FNYEAQ. The CDR3 is 14 amino acids. The J segment lost 5 bases and the V segment lost 3 bases, leaving 0 bases of the junction unmatched. The CDR3 DNA reads TGTGCCAGCAGCTTGGGACAGGGGGATCAGCCCCAGCATTTT. Its translation: CASSLGQGDQPQHF.

This chain joins TRBV11-3 and TRBJ2-1; 15 nucleotides align to TRBD2. CDR1 is SGHNT, CDR2 YENEEA, per germline. The J segment lost 6 bases and the V segment lost 5 bases, leaving 2 bases of the junction unmatched. The CDR3 has 15 residues. The CDR3 spells CASSPGLAGGNEQFF. The CDR3 bases are TGTGCCAGCAGCCCGGGACTAGCGGGAGGCAATGAGCAGTTCTTC.

The chain uses TRBV28 and TRBJ2-5, with D perhaps matching TRBD1 (6 bases). V was pared by 5 bases and J by 2 bases, with 9 bases between. There are 13 residues in the CDR3. CDR1 MDHEN and CDR2 SYDVKM come from the germline V gene. The chain's CDR3 is CASSRDMQETQYF. In DNA, the CDR3 is TGTGCCAGCAGTCGGGACATGCAAGAGACCCAGTACTTC.

The genes are TRBV6-5 and TRBJ2-5; TRBD2 matches 8 bases. TRBJ2-7 matches the DNA end more closely, so the J call is doubtful. The CDR3 contains 15 residues. The germline V gene encodes CDR1 MNHEY and CDR2 SVGAGI. CDR3: CASRIFSGEDYEQYF. In DNA form, the CDR3 reads TGTGCCAGCAGAATCTTTAGCGGGGAAGACTACGAGCAGTACTTC.

J is TRBJ1-1 and V is TRBV7-3; the D gene is possibly TRBD1 (5 bases). Germline lookup yields CDR1 SGHTA and CDR2 FQGTGA. CDR3 length: 13 residues. V lost 5 bases to trimming and J lost 10 bases, with 17 bases between them. Here the CDR3 DNA reads TGTGCCAGCAGCCTCGGAGAGCGGGGACGAGCTTTCTTT. Translating it yields CASSLGERGRAFF.

The CDR3 loop reads CASSVGTTREYEQYF. CDR3 DNA sequence: TGTGCCAGCAGCGTAGGGACTACCAGGGAATACGAGCAGTACTTC. The chain combines TRBV9 with TRBJ2-7; maybe TRBD2 (6 bases). Germline V gene lookup returns CDR1 SGDLS and CDR2 YYNGEE. V was cut by 0 bases and J by 4 bases, with 14 bases left in between. This CDR3 spans 15 amino acids.

The chain has TRBV30 and TRBJ2-1, with D tentatively TRBD1 (6 bases). CDR3 length equals 17 residues. Germline V gene lookup returns CDR1 GTSNPN and CDR2 SVGIG (reference sequence). V was pared by 0 bases and J by 7 bases, with 22 bases between. The chain's CDR3 is CAWSVLGASPKGNEQFF. The DNA for the CDR3 is TGTGCCTGGAGTGTACTGGGGGCTAGCCCCAAAGGGAATGAGCAGTTCTTC. Full variable domain (rest looked up from reference TRBV30 and TRBJ2-1): SQTIHQWPATLVQPVGSPLSLECTVEGTSNPNLYWYRQAAGRGLQLLFYSVGIGQISSEVPQNLSASRPQDRQFILSSKKLLLSDSGFYLCAWSVLGASPKGNEQFFGPGTRLTVL.

This clone appeared a few times. V and J are TRBV4-2 and TRBJ2-5; D is perhaps TRBD1 (6 bases). The CDR3 length is 13 residues. Per germline, CDR1 LGHNA and CDR2 YNFKEQ. V was trimmed by 2 bases and J by 4 bases, leaving 8 bases between them. The CDR3 here is CASSQQGGETQYF. DNA for the CDR3: TGTGCCAGCAGCCAACAAGGGGGAGAGACCCAGTACTTC.